The T cell receptor beta chain under discussion was sequenced for a study of glioma-infiltrating T cells. The CDR3 runs 14 residues. Per germline, CDR1 SEHNR and CDR2 FQNEAQ (reference sequence). The iRepertoire nested amplicon-rescue multiplex PCR amplified TCR alpha and beta CDR3s from RNA. One-step reverse transcription and amplification started from approximately 100-400 ng of tissue mRNA or PBMC total RNA. One entry per CDR3 protein results from TCRdb running MiXCR on the multiplex PCR reads. The data contain 90,000 to 100,000 distinct CDR3 sequences, 35% to 50% of them seen just once; the ten biggest clones take up roughly two fifths. This clonotype has only one observation. Its antigen is currently unknown. Sequence at one end of the junction differs from germline and may be a read error. Findings and limits, study-wide: Very few CDR3 sequences were shared between tissue and blood. Non-neoplastic patients had below-expected tissue-blood divergence, while all gliomas exceeded expectation.

The origin of this receptor is a human donor with low-grade glioma or glioblastoma, undergoing nonglioma brain surgery, or in good health (not recorded which). The chain is built from TRBV7-9 and TRBJ2-5, with D perhaps TRBD1 (6 bases). The sample taken for sequencing was glioma tissue, nonneoplastic brain tissue, or PBMCs (not recorded which). The CDR3 loop is CASSLVLLGQTQAF. The CDR3 nucleotides read TGTGCCAGCAGCTTAGTCTTACTAGGACAGACCCAGGCCTTC.